The 9 T cell receptor beta chains below come from one sample, sequenced in a study of blood T cell repertoires in COVID-19. Clones were read by immunoSEQ multiplex PCR, and TCRdb kept only the in-frame ones, dropping some. The table lists roughly 220,000 clones, approximately 80% of them singletons, with 4.3% in the top ten. Specimen: PBMCs or T cells enriched from blood (not recorded which). These receptors all stem from a man in his thirties or forties with acute COVID-19.

The rearrangement joins TRBV27 to TRBJ2-2; 9 bases align to TRBD2. With 7 bases clipped from V and 6 bases from J, the junction kept 6 bases outside the gene matches. The CDR3 totals 14 residues. Germline CDR1 MNHEY, CDR2 SMNVEV (reference sequence). CDR3 bases: TGTGCCAGCACCCTGGCGGGGGGGGCCGGGGAGCTGTTTTTT. It specifies CASTLAGGAGELFF.

CDR3 protein: CASSVPGVKSPLHF. CDR3 nucleotides: TGTGCCAGCAGTGTACCAGGGGTAAAGTCACCCCTCCACTTT. The rearrangement uses TRBV6-1 and TRBJ1-6, with D perhaps TRBD1 (6 bases). V gave up 4 bases and J gave up 10 bases, with 14 bases separating them. This CDR3 is built from 14 residues. Per germline, CDR1 MNHNS and CDR2 SASEGT.

CDR3 DNA: TGTGCCAGCAGTTTGGAGGGAACTGAAGCTTTCTTT. Its translation: CASSLEGTEAFF. The chain carries TRBV28 and TRBJ1-1; no clear D. Trimming pared 3 bases from V and 5 bases from J, leaving 7 bases between. Looked up from germline, CDR1 is MDHEN and CDR2 is SYDVKM. The CDR3 spans 12 residues. Full variable domain (outside the CDR3, taken from reference TRBV28 and TRBJ1-1): DVKVTQSSRYLVKRTGEKVFLECVQDMDHENMFWYRQDPGLGLRLIYFSYDVKMKEKGDIPEGYSVSREKKERFSLILESASTNQTSMYLCASSLEGTEAFFGQGTRLTVV.

V is TRBV7-3 and J is TRBJ2-3, with D unclear. There are 13 residues in the CDR3. Germline loops: CDR1 SGHTA, CDR2 FQGTGA. With 0 bases removed from V and 4 bases from J, the gap between germline ends came to 5 bases. The CDR3 reads CASSLTLADTQYF. The CDR3 region has the DNA TGTGCCAGCAGCTTAACGCTAGCAGATACGCAGTATTTT. The variable domain in full, with the rest retrieved from reference TRBV7-3 and TRBJ2-3, is GAGVSQTPSNKVTEKGKYVELRCDPISGHTALYWYRQSLGQGPEFLIYFQGTGAADDSGLPNDRFFAVRPEGSVSTLKIQRTERGDSAVYLCASSLTLADTQYFGPGTRLTVL.

In its sample, this clone was seen once. The V and J genes are TRBV5-6 and TRBJ2-5, with a weak D call TRBD2 (5 bases). Germline V gives CDR1 SGHDT, CDR2 YYEEEE. With 0 bases removed from V and 1 base from J, the gap between germline ends came to 13 bases. The CDR3 runs to 16 residues. CDR3: CASSLVAKDFQETQYF. CDR3 DNA: TGTGCCAGCAGCTTGGTCGCTAAGGACTTCCAAGAGACCCAGTACTTC.

This chain joins TRBV11-2 and TRBJ2-7, with 8 bases aligning to TRBD1. V trimming: 6 bases; J trimming: 1 base; junction bases outside the gene matches: 8. CDR1 is SGHAT and CDR2 is FQNNGV in the germline V gene. The CDR3 runs 15 residues. CDR3 loop: CASRAGTGSSYEQYF. The CDR3 nucleotides are TGTGCCAGCAGGGCCGGGACAGGATCATCCTACGAGCAGTACTTC.

This clone was picked up one time. J is TRBJ1-5 and V is TRBV7-9; D gene ambiguous. CDR1 is SEHNR, CDR2 FQNEAQ, per germline (reference sequence). The V and J ends lost 6 bases and 2 bases respectively, with 11 bases between them. The CDR3 has 14 amino acids. The CDR3 coding sequence is TGTGCCAGCAGTTACGGAGGAGGCAATCAGCCCCAGCATTTT. Protein product: CASSYGGGNQPQHF.

V is TRBV19 and J is TRBJ1-5; D unresolved. Germline V gene lookup returns CDR1 LNHDA and CDR2 SQIVND (reference sequence). Trimming left V 5 bases short and J 0 bases short, with 11 bases between. CDR3 length equals 15 residues. CDR3 amino acids: CASSLGVGSNQPQHF. CDR3 coding DNA: TGTGCCAGTAGTCTTGGAGTCGGTAGCAATCAGCCCCAGCATTTT.

This clone showed up just a few times. The chain carries TRBV3-1 (or the pseudogene TRBV3-2) and TRBJ1-1, with D possibly matching TRBD1 (5 bases). Germline CDR1 LGHDT, CDR2 YNNKEL (reference sequence). The CDR3 length is 17 residues. Deletions cut 6 bases from V and 1 base from J, with 21 bases between. CDR3 in amino acids: CASSRGGVRFRNTEAFF. CDR3 DNA sequence: TGTGCCAGCAGTCGGGGGGGAGTTAGATTTCGGAACACTGAAGCTTTCTTT.